This T cell receptor beta chain was found in a study of T-cell reconstitution after alpha-beta-depleted transplantation in children. A TCRbeta library incorporating unique molecular identifiers was prepared. TCRdb re-called the PCR reads through MiXCR, storing one row per CDR3 protein. The sample includes about 200,000 distinct CDR3 sequences, 6.6% seen only once; the top ten take more than 5.5%. This CDR3 has 14 amino acids. The germline V gene has CDR1 DFQATT and CDR2 SNEGSKA (reference sequence). V was clipped by 3 bases and J by 4 bases, with 13 bases between them. This clonotype was found many times.

The TCR originated in a boy between 2 and 10 years old with acute lymphoblastic leukemia, due to receive a stem cell transplant. V and J are TRBV20-1 and TRBJ2-1, with D perhaps TRBD2 (7 bases). The sequences come from PBMCs, collected before TCRalphabeta/CD19-depleted stem cell transplant. This CDR3 is CSARVRGPYNEQFF. CDR3 in DNA: TGCAGTGCTAGGGTGCGGGGGCCTTACAATGAGCAGTTCTTC.